A selection of T cell receptor beta chains follows, all from one sample in a study of T cells in Graves' hyperthyroidism and ophthalmopathy. Each CDR3 protein gets one entry after TCRdb re-called the multiplex PCR reads with MiXCR. The sample has about 250,000 distinct CDR3 sequences, about 20% seen once. Sequenced sample: blood. The source is a young man with Graves' ophthalmopathy. CDR3s include the opening cysteine and the closing phenylalanine or tryptophan. Each record gives: clone size, J gene, D gene, V gene, CDR3 DNA, CDR3 protein. A D gene is named only where the DNA matches it firmly. A row's size may be missing; if present it is once, few, many or a size class.

>.|TRBJ1-5|.|TRBV28
TGTGCCAGCAGTTTATCGCATCAGCCCCAGCATTTT
CASSLSHQPQHF
>.|TRBJ1-2|TRBD1|TRBV12-3/TRBV12-4
TGTGCCAGCAGTCCCAGGGGGTCCATCTATGGCTACACCTTC
CASSPRGSIYGYTF
>.|TRBJ1-5|.|TRBV9
TGTGCCAGCAGCGTAGATCCGCCCACGGGACATCTGAATCAGCCCCAGCATTTT
CASSVDPPTGHLNQPQHF
>few|TRBJ2-7|TRBD2|TRBV30
TGTGCCTGGAGGGTAGCGGGAGCTCGGGAGCAGTACTTC
CAWRVAGAREQYF
>many|TRBJ1-1|.|TRBV11-2
TGTGCCAGCAGCTTAGATGTGTACATATCTTTCTTT
CASSLDVYISFF
>few|TRBJ2-1|.|TRBV6-1
TGTGCCACCGGTGGGACCGACCGTTTAATAAACAATGAGCAGTTCTTC
CATGGTDRLINNEQFF
>many|TRBJ1-2|TRBD1|TRBV5-1
TGCGCCAGCAGCTTGGATGGGACAGGGGGCCAAAATGGCTACACCTTC
CASSLDGTGGQNGYTF
>many|TRBJ2-7|TRBD1|TRBV18
TGTGCCAGCTCACCACCCCAGGGGGCGAGCTACGAGCAGTACTTC
CASSPPQGASYEQYF
>.|TRBJ2-5|TRBD1|TRBV9
TGTGCCAGCAGCGTAGCACAGGGGAAGTCGTTCCAAGAGACCCAGTACTTC
CASSVAQGKSFQETQYF
>.|TRBJ1-6|.|TRBV5-1
TGCGCCAGCAGCTCCTTCGACAGCCTTAATTCACCCCTCCACTTT
CASSSFDSLNSPLHF
>.|TRBJ1-1|.|TRBV6-1
TGTGCCAGCAACCCCGGGGGGGCAGGCTCGGACACTGAAGCTTTCTTT
CASNPGGAGSDTEAFF
>few|TRBJ2-7|.|TRBV12-3/TRBV12-4
TGTGCCAGCAGTGCCCCCGCCACAGGGAGTGTAGGCGAGCAGTACTTC
CASSAPATGSVGEQYF
>few|TRBJ2-7|TRBD2|TRBV28
TGTGCCAGCAGTCGGCGACTAGCGGATGACTACGAGCAGTACTTC
CASSRRLADDYEQYF
>few|TRBJ2-7|TRBD2|TRBV5-1
TGCGCCAGCAGCCGATCTAGCGGGAGGCCCTCCTACGAGCAGTACTTC
CASSRSSGRPSYEQYF
>few|TRBJ2-1|TRBD2|TRBV7-2
TGTGCCAGCACCTTGGCGGGACTACCCACCTACAATGAGCAGTTCTTC
CASTLAGLPTYNEQFF
>many|TRBJ2-1|.|TRBV27
TGTGCCAGCAGTTTAAGAGTAGCGGTTTACAATGAGCAGTTCTTC
CASSLRVAVYNEQFF
>.|TRBJ2-2|.|TRBV12-3/TRBV12-4
TGTGCCAGCAGACTGGTGGGCACCGGGGAGCTGTTTTTT
CASRLVGTGELFF
>.|TRBJ2-7|TRBD2|TRBV12-3/TRBV12-4
TGTGCCAGCAGTTTTCGGGCTAGCGGGAACTACGAGCAGTACTTC
CASSFRASGNYEQYF
>many|TRBJ2-5|.|TRBV11-1
TGTGCCAGCAGCGGGGGCCTTCAAGAGACCCAGTACTTC
CASSGGLQETQYF
>few|TRBJ2-1|.|TRBV11-2
TGTGCCAGCAGCTTATCTATTTCTGCAACTCAACACAATGAGCAGTTCTTC
CASSLSISATQHNEQFF
>many|TRBJ2-3|.|TRBV11-2
TGTGCCAGCAGCCCGTCGGAGACCTCGGCGGATACGCAGTATTTT
CASSPSETSADTQYF
>few|TRBJ1-3|.|TRBV7-8
TGTGCCAGCAGCTTAGCAGGGAGCTCTGGAAACACCATATATTTT
CASSLAGSSGNTIYF
>.|TRBJ2-7|TRBD1|TRBV19
TGTGCCAGTAGTCATACAGGGGACCCCTTCTACGAGCAGTACTTC
CASSHTGDPFYEQYF
>.|TRBJ1-5|.|TRBV25-1
TGTGCAAGCAGTCATCCGAATAGCAATCAGCCCCAGCATTTT
CASSHPNSNQPQHF
>many|TRBJ1-2|.|TRBV30
TGTGCCTGGAGTCTAACCGGGAGAAACTATGGCTACACCTTC
CAWSLTGRNYGYTF
>.|TRBJ2-5|.|TRBV24-1
TGTGCCACCAGTGTTCAGGAGGGGGAGACCCAGTACTTC
CATSVQEGETQYF
>few|TRBJ2-1|TRBD2|TRBV18
TGTGCCAGCTCACCACCGAGGTTAGCGGGAGGATTAAGTGAGCAGTTCTTC
CASSPPRLAGGLSEQFF
>few|TRBJ1-5|.|TRBV5-6
TGTGCCAGCAGCTTGGGACCCATCAATCAGCCCCAGCATTTT
CASSLGPINQPQHF
>many|TRBJ2-1|TRBD2|TRBV5-1
TGCGCCAGCAGCTTGGGAACTAGCGGGAGAGTCGTCTATGAGCAGTTCTTC
CASSLGTSGRVVYEQFF
>many|TRBJ2-6|TRBD2|TRBV5-1
TGCGCCAGCAGCTTGACCTTATTAGCGGGGTCGGCTGGGGCCAACGTCCTGACTTTC
CASSLTLLAGSAGANVLTF
>.|TRBJ2-3|.|TRBV5-4
TGTGCCAGCAGCCCGAACGAGGGGGGCACAGATACGCAGTATTTT
CASSPNEGGTDTQYF
>once|TRBJ2-2|.|TRBV29-1
TGCAGCGCCGGAGGGTGGACCGGGGAGCTGTTTTTT
CSAGGWTGELFF
>.|TRBJ2-1|TRBD2|TRBV19
TGTGCCAGTAGTAGGGGGGCTAGCGGGGCAAGACCCTACAATGAGCAGTTCTTC
CASSRGASGARPYNEQFF